Included here is one T cell receptor beta chain sequence, with context. Its antigen is as yet unknown. The data were taken from a study of cytomegalovirus exposure and HLA in healthy donors. Study conclusions and caveats: It was likely that a cluster of highly shared sequence variants was a sequencing artifact.

V shed 0 bases, J shed 11 bases, and the junction held 5 bases outside the gene matches. Per germline, CDR1 KGHSH and CDR2 LQKENI. The CDR3 extends over 13 amino acids. PCR primers comprised 60 Vbeta and 13 Jbeta primers. Here immunoSEQ multiplex PCR was the method, and the copy in TCRdb shows in-frame clones only, minus some. The table lists 120,000 to 150,000 clones, 75% to 90% of them singletons, with less than 3.5% in the top ten. The sample comprised PBMCs. V and J are TRBV18 and TRBJ2-7, with 9 nucleotides matching TRBD1. The clonotype comes from a woman aged 30 to 39 in good health and CMV-seronegative. The CDR3 region has the DNA TGTGCCAGCTCACCACCGTCCCGGGACAGGGAGTACTTC. Its protein product is CASSPPSRDREYF.